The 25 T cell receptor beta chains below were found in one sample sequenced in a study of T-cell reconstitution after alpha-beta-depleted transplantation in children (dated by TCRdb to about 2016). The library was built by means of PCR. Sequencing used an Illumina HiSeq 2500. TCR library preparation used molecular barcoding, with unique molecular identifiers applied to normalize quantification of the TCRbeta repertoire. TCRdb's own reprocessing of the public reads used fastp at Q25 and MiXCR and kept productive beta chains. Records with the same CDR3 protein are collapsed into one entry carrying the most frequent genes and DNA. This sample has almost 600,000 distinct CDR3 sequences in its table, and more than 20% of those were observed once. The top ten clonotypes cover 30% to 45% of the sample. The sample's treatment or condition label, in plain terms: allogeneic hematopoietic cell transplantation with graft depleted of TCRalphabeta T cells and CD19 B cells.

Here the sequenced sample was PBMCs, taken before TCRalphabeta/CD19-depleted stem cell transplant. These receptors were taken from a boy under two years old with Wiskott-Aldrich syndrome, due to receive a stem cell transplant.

The CDR3 sequence: CASSQFAYHNEQFF. The CDR3 DNA is TGCGCCAGCAGCCAATTTGCATATCACAATGAGCAGTTCTTC. The genes are TRBV4-1 and TRBJ2-1; D gene ambiguous. The V gene lost 2 bases and the J gene lost 5 bases, with 10 bases spanning the gap. Looked up from germline, CDR1 is MGHRA and CDR2 is YSYEKL. This CDR3 spans 14 amino acids.

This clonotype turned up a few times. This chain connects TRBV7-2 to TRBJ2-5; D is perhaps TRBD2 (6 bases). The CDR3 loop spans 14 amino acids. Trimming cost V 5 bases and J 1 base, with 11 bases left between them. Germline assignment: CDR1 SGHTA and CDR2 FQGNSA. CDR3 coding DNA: TGTGCCAGCAGCAGGAGCGGGTCCCAAGAGACCCAGTACTTC. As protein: CASSRSGSQETQYF.

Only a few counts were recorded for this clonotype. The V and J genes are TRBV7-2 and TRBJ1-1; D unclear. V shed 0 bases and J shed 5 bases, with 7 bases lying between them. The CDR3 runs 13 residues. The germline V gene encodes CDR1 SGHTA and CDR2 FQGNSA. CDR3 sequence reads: CASSLALGTEAFF. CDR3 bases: TGTGCCAGCAGCTTAGCTTTGGGGACTGAAGCTTTCTTT.

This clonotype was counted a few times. Written as DNA, the CDR3 is TGCAGTGCTAGGAGTGGACAGGACCAAGCTTTCTTT. Translated, it gives CSARSGQDQAFF. The chain has TRBV20-1 and TRBJ1-1; 7 bases fit TRBD1. Germline assignment: CDR1 DFQATT and CDR2 SNEGSKA (reference sequence). This CDR3 has 12 residues. V dropped 3 bases and J dropped 9; count of bases not matched to a gene: 7.

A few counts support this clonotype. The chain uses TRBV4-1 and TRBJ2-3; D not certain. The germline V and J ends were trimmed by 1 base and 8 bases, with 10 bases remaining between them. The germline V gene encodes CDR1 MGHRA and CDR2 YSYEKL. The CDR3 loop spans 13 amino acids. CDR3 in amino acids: CASSQGFMATQYF. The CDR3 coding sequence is TGCGCCAGCAGCCAAGGATTCATGGCTACGCAGTATTTT.

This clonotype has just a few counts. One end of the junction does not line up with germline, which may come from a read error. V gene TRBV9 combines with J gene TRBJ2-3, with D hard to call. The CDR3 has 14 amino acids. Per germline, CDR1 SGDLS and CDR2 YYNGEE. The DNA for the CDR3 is TGTGCCAGCAGCGGAGTCATGGGCACGGATACGCAGTATTTT. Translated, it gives CASSGVMGTDTQYF.

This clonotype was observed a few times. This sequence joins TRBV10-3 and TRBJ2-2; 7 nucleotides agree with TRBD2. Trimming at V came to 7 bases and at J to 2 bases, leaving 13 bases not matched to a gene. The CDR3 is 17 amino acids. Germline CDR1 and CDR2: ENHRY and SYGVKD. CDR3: CAINKLGGSINTGELFF. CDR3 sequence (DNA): TGTGCCATCAATAAACTCGGGGGGAGCATTAACACCGGGGAGCTGTTTTTT.

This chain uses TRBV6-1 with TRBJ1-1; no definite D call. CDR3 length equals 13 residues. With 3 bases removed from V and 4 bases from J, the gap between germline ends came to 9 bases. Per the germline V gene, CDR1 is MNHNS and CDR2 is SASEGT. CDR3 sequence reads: CASSDVDPTEAFF. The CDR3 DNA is TGTGCCAGCAGTGATGTCGACCCCACTGAAGCTTTCTTT.

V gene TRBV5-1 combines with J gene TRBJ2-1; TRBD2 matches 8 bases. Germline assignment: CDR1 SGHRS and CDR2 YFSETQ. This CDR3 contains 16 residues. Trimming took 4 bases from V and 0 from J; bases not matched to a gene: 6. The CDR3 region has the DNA TGCGCCAGCAGCATAACAACTAGCGGCTCCTACAATGAGCAGTTCTTC. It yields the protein CASSITTSGSYNEQFF.

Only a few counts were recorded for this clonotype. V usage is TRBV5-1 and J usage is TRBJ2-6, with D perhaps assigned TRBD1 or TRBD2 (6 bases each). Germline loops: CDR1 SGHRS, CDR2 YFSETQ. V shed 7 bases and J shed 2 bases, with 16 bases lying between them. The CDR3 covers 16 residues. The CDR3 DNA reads TGCGCCAGCCGCTACGGGGGCGCGACTGGGGCCAACGTCCTGACTTTC. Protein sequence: CASRYGGATGANVLTF.

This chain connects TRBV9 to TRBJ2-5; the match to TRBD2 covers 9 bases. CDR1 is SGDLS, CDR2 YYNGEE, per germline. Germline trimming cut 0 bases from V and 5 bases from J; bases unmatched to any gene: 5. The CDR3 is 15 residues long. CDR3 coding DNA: TGTGCCAGCAGCGTAGAAGATAGCGGGGGTGAGACCCAGTACTTC. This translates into CASSVEDSGGETQYF. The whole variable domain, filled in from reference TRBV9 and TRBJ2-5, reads DSGVTQTPKHLITATGQRVTLRCSPRSGDLSVYWYQQSLDQGLQFLIQYYNGEERAKGNILERFSAQQFPDLHSELNLSSLELGDSALYFCASSVEDSGGETQYFGPGTRLLVL.

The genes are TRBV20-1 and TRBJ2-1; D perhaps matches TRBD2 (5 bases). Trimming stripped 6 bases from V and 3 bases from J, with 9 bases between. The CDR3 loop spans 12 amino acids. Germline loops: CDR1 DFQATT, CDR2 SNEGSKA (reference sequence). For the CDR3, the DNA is TGCAGTGCGGCCGGGAACTACAATGAGCAGTTCTTC. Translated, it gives CSAAGNYNEQFF.

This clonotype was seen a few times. CDR3 residues: CASSLRLADEQYF. The CDR3 coding sequence is TGTGCCAGCTCACTTCGACTAGCGGACGAGCAGTACTTC. The gene calls are TRBV18 and TRBJ2-7; 9 bases fit TRBD2. Germline V gene data show CDR1 as KGHSH and CDR2 as LQKENI. This CDR3 region has 13 residues. J gave up 5 bases and V 4 bases, and 3 bases lay outside the gene matches.

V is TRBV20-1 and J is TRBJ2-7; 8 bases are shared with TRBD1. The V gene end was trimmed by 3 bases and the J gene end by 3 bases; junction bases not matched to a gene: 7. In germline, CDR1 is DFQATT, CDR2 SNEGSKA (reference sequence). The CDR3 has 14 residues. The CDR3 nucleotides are TGCAGTGCTAGGGACAGGGTAGGCGGCTACGAGCAGTACTTC. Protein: CSARDRVGGYEQYF.

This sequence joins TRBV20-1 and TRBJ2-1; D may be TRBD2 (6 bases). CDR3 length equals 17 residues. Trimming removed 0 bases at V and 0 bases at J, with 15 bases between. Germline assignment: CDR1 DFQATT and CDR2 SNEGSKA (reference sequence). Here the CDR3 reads CSARDPGGASSYNEQFF. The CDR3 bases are TGCAGTGCTAGAGATCCTGGAGGGGCAAGCTCCTACAATGAGCAGTTCTTC.

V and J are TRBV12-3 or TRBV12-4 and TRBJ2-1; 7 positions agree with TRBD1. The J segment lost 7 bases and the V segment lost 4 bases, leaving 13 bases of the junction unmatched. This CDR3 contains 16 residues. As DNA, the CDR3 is TGTGCCAGCAGTTCCGCTACTGGACAGGCCATAAATGAGCAGTTCTTC. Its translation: CASSSATGQAINEQFF.

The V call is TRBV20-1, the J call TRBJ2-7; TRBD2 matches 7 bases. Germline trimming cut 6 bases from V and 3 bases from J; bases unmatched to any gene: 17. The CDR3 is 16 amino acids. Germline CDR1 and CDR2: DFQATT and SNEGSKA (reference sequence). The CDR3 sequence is CSARLARGAGGYEQYF. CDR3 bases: TGCAGTGCGAGACTAGCCCGGGGAGCTGGGGGCTACGAGCAGTACTTC.

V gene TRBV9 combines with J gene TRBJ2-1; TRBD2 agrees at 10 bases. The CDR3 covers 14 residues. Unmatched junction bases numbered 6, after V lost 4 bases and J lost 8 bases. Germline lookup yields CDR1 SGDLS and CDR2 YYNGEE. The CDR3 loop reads CASSPRLAGYEQFF. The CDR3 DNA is TGTGCCAGCAGCCCGCGACTAGCGGGCTATGAGCAGTTCTTC.

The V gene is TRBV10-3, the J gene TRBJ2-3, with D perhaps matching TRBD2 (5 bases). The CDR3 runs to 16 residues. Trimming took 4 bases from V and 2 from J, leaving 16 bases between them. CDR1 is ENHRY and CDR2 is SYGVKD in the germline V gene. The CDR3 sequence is CAISASFGLNTDTQYF. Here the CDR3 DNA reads TGTGCCATCAGTGCGTCTTTCGGACTTAACACAGATACGCAGTATTTT.

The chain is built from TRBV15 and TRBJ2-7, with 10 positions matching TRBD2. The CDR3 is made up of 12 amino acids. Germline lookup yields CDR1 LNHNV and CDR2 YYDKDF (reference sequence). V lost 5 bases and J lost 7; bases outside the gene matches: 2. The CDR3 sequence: CATSQGLAEQYF. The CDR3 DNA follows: TGTGCCACCAGCCAGGGACTAGCGGAGCAGTACTTC.

CDR3 DNA sequence: TGCGCCAGCAGACAGCGGGAGGGCCCCTACAATGAGCAGTTCTTC. It encodes CASRQREGPYNEQFF. The rearrangement joins TRBV5-1 to TRBJ2-1, with 10 bases matching TRBD2. The germline V gene encodes CDR1 SGHRS and CDR2 YFSETQ. The CDR3 has 15 amino acids. The ends lost 5 bases at V and 2 bases at J; junction bases unmatched: 4.

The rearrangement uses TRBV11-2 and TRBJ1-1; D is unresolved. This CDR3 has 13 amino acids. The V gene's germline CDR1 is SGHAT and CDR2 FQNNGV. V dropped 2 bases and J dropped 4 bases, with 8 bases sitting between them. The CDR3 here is CASSLWVGTEAFF. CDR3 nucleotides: TGTGCCAGCAGCTTATGGGTGGGCACTGAAGCTTTCTTT.

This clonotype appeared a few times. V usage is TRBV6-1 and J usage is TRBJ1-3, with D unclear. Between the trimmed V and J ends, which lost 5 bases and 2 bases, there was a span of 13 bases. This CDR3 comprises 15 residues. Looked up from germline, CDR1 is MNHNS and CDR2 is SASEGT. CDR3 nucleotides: TGTGCCAGCAGTCCTCCGGGAGGGACTGGAAACACCATATATTTT. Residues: CASSPPGGTGNTIYF.

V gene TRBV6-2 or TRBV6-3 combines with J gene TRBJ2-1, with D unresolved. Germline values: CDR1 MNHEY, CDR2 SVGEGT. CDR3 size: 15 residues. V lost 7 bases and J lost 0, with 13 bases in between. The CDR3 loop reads CASIPDGSSYNEQFF. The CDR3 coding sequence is TGTGCCAGCATTCCCGACGGAAGCTCCTACAATGAGCAGTTCTTC.

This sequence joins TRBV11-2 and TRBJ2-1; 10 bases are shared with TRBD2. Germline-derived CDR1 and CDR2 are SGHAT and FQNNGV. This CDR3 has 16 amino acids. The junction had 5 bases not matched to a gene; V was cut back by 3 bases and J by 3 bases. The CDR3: CASSFETSGFYNEQFF. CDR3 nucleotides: TGTGCCAGCAGCTTTGAGACTAGCGGGTTCTACAATGAGCAGTTCTTC.